This T cell receptor (beta chain) was sequenced in a study of tumor-infiltrating lymphocytes in localized non-small cell lung cancer. Across the whole study: Each patient gave resected tumor and non-adjacent uninvolved lung tissue.

V lost 5 bases, J lost 4 bases, and 8 bases lay in between. This CDR3 contains 12 residues. The germline V gene encodes CDR1 MGHDK and CDR2 SYGVNS. Clones were read by immunoSEQ multiplex PCR, and TCRdb kept only the in-frame ones, dropping some. The data contain 13,000 or so clones, approximately 84% of them singletons. Regarding the study as a whole: Compared with uninvolved lung, tumors showed higher T cell infiltration by TCRbeta sequencing. No link was found between tumor T-cell fraction and recurrence-free survival. Technical variation could not be separated from intratumor heterogeneity here.

Notes on this clone: Its specificity is not known.

The source is a human donor with non-small cell lung cancer. V gene TRBV25-1 combines with J gene TRBJ1-1; D is perhaps TRBD1 (6 bases). Sequencing was carried out using lung tumor tissue. CDR3 residues: CASSQGTTEAFF. CDR3 DNA sequence: TGTGCCAGCAGTCAGGGGACCACTGAAGCTTTCTTT.